The TCR beta chain under discussion was sequenced for a study of blood T cell repertoires in COVID-19. In the study overall: Acute-phase and convalescent COVID-19 samples originated in the United States, Italy and Spain. T cells, B-cell-depleted T cells, or PBMCs supplied cDNA or gDNA.

Some clones are missing from TCRdb's copy, which holds only in-frame ones; the method was immunoSEQ multiplex PCR. This repertoire shows fewer than 90,000 clones, more than 90% found once; its top ten account for 4% to 5.5%. Trimming took 10 bases from V and 0 from J; bases not matched to a gene: 9. Germline values: CDR1 MNHEY, CDR2 SVGAGI. CDR3 length equals 14 residues. The sequence derives from a human donor with active COVID-19. The donor label of this sample is uncertain. Material for sequencing was peripheral blood. The J gene is TRBJ2-7, the V gene TRBV6-5; 7 positions agree with TRBD2. CDR3 in DNA: TGTGCCACCAGGGATTCTAGCGGCTCCTACGAGCAGTACTTC. It encodes CATRDSSGSYEQYF.